The source of this T cell receptor beta chain is a study of cytomegalovirus exposure and HLA in healthy donors. General observations from the study: Most TCR sequences proved rare, with some public TCRs found in many donors. A previous analysis found most TCR beta V segments productive roughly 87% or roughly 30% of the time. Most CMV-associated TCR beta chains were later found to appear HLA-restricted.

As to this clone: The antigen is unknown. This sample also contains other DNA sequences that code for the same CDR3.

Researchers ran the PCR with 60 Vbeta and 13 Jbeta primers. Profiling relied on immunoSEQ multiplex PCR, and the TCRdb table lists in-frame clones only, not all of them. Among some 160,000 clones listed, around 80% were seen once. V was clipped by 4 bases and J by 4 bases, with 13 bases between them. CDR3 length: 13 residues. Germline CDR1 and CDR2: GTSNPN and SVGIG (reference sequence). The chain uses TRBV30 and TRBJ1-1; D is possibly TRBD1 (5 bases). This clonotype was sampled from a woman aged 40-49 years in good health and CMV-seropositive. The sample was PBMCs. In DNA form, the CDR3 reads TGTGCCTGGACCAGGCAGGGCGGCACTGAAGCTTTCTTT. It codes for CAWTRQGGTEAFF.